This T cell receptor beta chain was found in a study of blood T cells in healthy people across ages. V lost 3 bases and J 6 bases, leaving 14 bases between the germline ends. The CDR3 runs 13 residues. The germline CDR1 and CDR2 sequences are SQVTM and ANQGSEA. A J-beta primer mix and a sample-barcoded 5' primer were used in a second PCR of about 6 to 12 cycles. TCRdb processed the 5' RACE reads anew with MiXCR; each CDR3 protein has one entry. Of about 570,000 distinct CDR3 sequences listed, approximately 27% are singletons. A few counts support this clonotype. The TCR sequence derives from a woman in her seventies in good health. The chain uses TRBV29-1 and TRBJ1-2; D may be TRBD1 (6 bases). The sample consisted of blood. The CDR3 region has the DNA TGCAGCGTTGATGGACAGTCGAGAAATGGCTACACCTTC. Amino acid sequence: CSVDGQSRNGYTF.